One and the same sample provided the 12 T cell receptor beta chains below, sequenced in a study of cytomegalovirus exposure and HLA in healthy donors. The study ran its PCR with 60 Vbeta and 13 Jbeta primers. The repertoire was sequenced with immunoSEQ multiplex PCR; TCRdb's copy has only in-frame clones and lacks some. The table lists around 67,000 clones, roughly nine tenths of them singletons. Sequenced sample: PBMCs. Receptors originate from a woman in her 30s in good health and CMV-seropositive.

The chain recombines TRBV10-3 with TRBJ2-7; 9 bases match TRBD1. CDR3 length: 14 residues. Germline CDR1 and CDR2: ENHRY and SYGVKD. V trimming: 11 bases; J trimming: 4 bases; junction bases outside the gene matches: 12. CDR3 protein: CASGMGQGIYEQYF. The CDR3 DNA sequence: TGTGCCTCCGGGATGGGACAGGGTATTTACGAGCAGTACTTC.

The chain carries TRBV7-8 and TRBJ1-2, with 8 bases aligning to TRBD1. This CDR3 is built from 16 residues. The germline gives CDR1 SGHVS, CDR2 FQNEAQ. Trimming at V came to 5 bases and at J to 4 bases, leaving 12 bases not matched to a gene. CDR3 protein: CASSLTGVGQGYGYTF. The CDR3 DNA is TGTGCCAGCAGCCTGACAGGGGTTGGTCAGGGCTATGGCTACACCTTC. Full variable domain (outside the CDR3, taken from reference TRBV7-8 and TRBJ1-2): GAGVSQSPRYKVAKRGQDVALRCDPISGHVSLFWYQQALGQGPEFLTYFQNEAQLDKSGLPSDRFFAERPEGSVSTLKIQRTQQEDSAVYLCASSLTGVGQGYGYTFGSGTRLTVV.

This chain's CDR3 is CASSRGRDNYLAKNIQYF. In nucleotides, the CDR3 is TGTGCCAGTAGTAGGGGGAGGGACAACTACTTAGCCAAAAACATTCAGTACTTC. The chain recombines TRBV19 with TRBJ2-4; D possibly corresponds to TRBD2 (7 bases). Germline CDR1 and CDR2: LNHDA and SQIVND (reference sequence). This CDR3 is 18 amino acids long. Trimming removed 4 bases at V and 0 bases at J, with 19 bases between.

This chain joins TRBV5-6 and TRBJ2-1; D possibly corresponds to TRBD2 (6 bases). This CDR3 has 16 amino acids. The germline V gene encodes CDR1 SGHDT and CDR2 YYEEEE. V gave up 4 bases and J gave up 9 bases, with 23 bases separating them. In DNA form, the CDR3 reads TGTGCCAGCAGCCCCCCTTTGATACGGGCGGGGTCTGAGCAGTTCTTC. This gives the protein CASSPPLIRAGSEQFF.

This chain connects TRBV9 to TRBJ2-3; 11 bases map to TRBD1. Germline V gene data show CDR1 as SGDLS and CDR2 as YYNGEE. V gave up 4 bases and J gave up 3 bases; unmatched junction bases: 7. The CDR3 sequence is 16 residues long. The CDR3: CASSPRTGGGTDTQYF. Here the CDR3 DNA reads TGTGCCAGCAGCCCCCGGACAGGGGGCGGGACAGATACGCAGTATTTT.

The chain couples TRBV5-8 to TRBJ1-2, with a possible D match to TRBD1 (5 bases). The length of the CDR3 is 13 residues. CDR1 and CDR2 (germline): SGHTS, YDEGEE. The V and J ends lost 0 bases and 5 bases respectively, with 8 bases between them. Here the CDR3 DNA reads TGTGCCAGCAGCTTGGGGACATTTTATGGCTACACCTTC. Translated: CASSLGTFYGYTF.

J is TRBJ1-2 and V is TRBV5-4; D might be TRBD1 (6 bases). CDR1 is SGHNT and CDR2 is YYREEE in the germline V gene (reference sequence). The V gene lost 4 bases and the J gene lost 4 bases, with 23 bases spanning the gap. The CDR3 extends over 17 amino acids. CDR3 DNA sequence: TGTGCCAGCAGCCCGGGTGGCAGGGGCAGGAGTCCCTATGGCTACACCTTC. It is translated as CASSPGGRGRSPYGYTF. Full variable domain (rest looked up from reference TRBV5-4 and TRBJ1-2): ETGVTQSPTHLIKTRGQQVTLRCSSQSGHNTVSWYQQALGQGPQFIFQYYREEENGRGNFPPRFSGLQFPNYSSELNVNALELDDSALYLCASSPGGRGRSPYGYTFGSGTRLTVV.

This clone occurred once. The chain combines TRBV9 with TRBJ2-7, with D perhaps TRBD1 (5 bases). The V and J ends lost 1 base and 7 bases respectively, with 12 bases between them. The CDR3 totals 13 residues. Germline loops: CDR1 SGDLS, CDR2 YYNGEE. The CDR3 bases are TGTGCCAGCAGCGTATCCAGGGTTGGTGAGCAGTACTTC. Protein sequence: CASSVSRVGEQYF.

J is TRBJ1-6 and V is TRBV28; TRBD1 aligns across 8 bases. J gave up 7 bases and V 6 bases, and 11 bases lay outside the gene matches. This CDR3 has 16 amino acids. From germline, CDR1 is MDHEN and CDR2 SYDVKM. The CDR3 sequence is CASRGDRGSSNSPLHF. The DNA for the CDR3 is TGTGCCAGCAGGGGCGACAGGGGTAGTTCAAATTCACCCCTCCACTTT. Full variable domain (remainder filled in from reference TRBV28 and TRBJ1-6): DVKVTQSSRYLVKRTGEKVFLECVQDMDHENMFWYRQDPGLGLRLIYFSYDVKMKEKGDIPEGYSVSREKKERFSLILESASTNQTSMYLCASRGDRGSSNSPLHFGNGTRLTVT.

V and J are TRBV14 and TRBJ2-1; 11 nucleotides align to TRBD2. CDR1 and CDR2 (germline): SGHDN, FVKESK. J was trimmed by 2 bases and V by 4 bases; bases with no gene match: 10. CDR3 size: 18 residues. The CDR3 nucleotides are TGTGCCAGCAGCCCTCCGTCCGGGACTAGCGGTACCTACAATGAGCAGTTCTTC. The encoded protein is CASSPPSGTSGTYNEQFF.

About this clone: Sequence at one end of the junction differs from germline and may be a read error. The V gene is TRBV7-6, the J gene TRBJ2-1; 10 nucleotides match TRBD2. The CDR3 is 18 residues long. The germline V gene has CDR1 SGHVS and CDR2 FNYEAQ. CDR3 bases: TGTGCCAGCAGCTCCCCTAGCGGGAGTTTCCTTGGAAACAATGAGCACTTCTTC. It encodes CASSSPSGSFLGNNEHFF.

Here the CDR3 reads CASSLTSGYGPGELFF. The DNA for the CDR3 is TGTGCCAGCAGCTTAACTAGCGGATACGGCCCCGGGGAGCTGTTTTTT. This chain uses TRBV7-3 with TRBJ2-2; a weak D match, TRBD2 (6 bases). The CDR3 spans 16 residues. Germline V gives CDR1 SGHTA, CDR2 FQGTGA. V dropped 0 bases and J dropped 6 bases, with 14 bases sitting between them.